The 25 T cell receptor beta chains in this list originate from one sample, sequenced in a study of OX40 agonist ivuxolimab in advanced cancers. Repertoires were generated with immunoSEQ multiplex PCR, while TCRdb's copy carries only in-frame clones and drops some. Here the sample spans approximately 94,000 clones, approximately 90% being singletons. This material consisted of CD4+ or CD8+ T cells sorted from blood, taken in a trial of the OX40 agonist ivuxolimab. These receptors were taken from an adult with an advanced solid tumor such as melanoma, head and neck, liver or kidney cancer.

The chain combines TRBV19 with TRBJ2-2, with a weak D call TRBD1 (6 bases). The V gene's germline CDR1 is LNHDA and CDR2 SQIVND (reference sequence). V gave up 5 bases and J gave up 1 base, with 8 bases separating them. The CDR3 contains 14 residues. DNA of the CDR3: TGTGCCAGTAGTGTGACAGGGAACACCGGGGAGCTGTTTTTT. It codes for CASSVTGNTGELFF. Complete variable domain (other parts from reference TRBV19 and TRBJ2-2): DGGITQSPKYLFRKEGQNVTLSCEQNLNHDAMYWYRQDPGQGLRLIYYSQIVNDFQKGDIAEGYSVSREKKESFPLTVTSAQKNPTAFYLCASSVTGNTGELFFGEGSRLTVL.

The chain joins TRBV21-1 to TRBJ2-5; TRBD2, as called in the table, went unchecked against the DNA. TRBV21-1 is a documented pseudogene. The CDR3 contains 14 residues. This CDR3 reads CASSQDRGEETQYF. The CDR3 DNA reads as TGTGCCAGCAGTCAGGACCGGGGGGAAGAGACCCAGTACTTC.

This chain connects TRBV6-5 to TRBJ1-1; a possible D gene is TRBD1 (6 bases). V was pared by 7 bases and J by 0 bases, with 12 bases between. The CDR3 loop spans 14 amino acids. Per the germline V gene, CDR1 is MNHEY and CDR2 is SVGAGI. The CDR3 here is CASNHRGMNTEAFF. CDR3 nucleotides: TGTGCCAGCAATCATAGGGGGATGAACACTGAAGCTTTCTTT.

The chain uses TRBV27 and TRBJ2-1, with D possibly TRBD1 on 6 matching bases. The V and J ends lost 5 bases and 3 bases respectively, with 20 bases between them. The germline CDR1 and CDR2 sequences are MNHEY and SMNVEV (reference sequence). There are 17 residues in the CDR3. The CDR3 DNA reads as TGTGCCAGCAGTCCCCCTAAGTACAGGGCCGGCTACAATGAGCAGTTCTTC. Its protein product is CASSPPKYRAGYNEQFF.

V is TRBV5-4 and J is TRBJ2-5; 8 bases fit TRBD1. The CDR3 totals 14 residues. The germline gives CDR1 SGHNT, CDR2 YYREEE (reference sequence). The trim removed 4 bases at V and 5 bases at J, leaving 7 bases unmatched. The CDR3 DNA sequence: TGTGCCAGCAGCCTGGGACAGGCCGGGGAGACCCAGTACTTC. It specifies CASSLGQAGETQYF.

The CDR3 loop reads CASSNEREGRGTDTQYF. The CDR3 DNA reads as TGTGCCAGCAGCAACGAGCGGGAGGGCCGTGGCACAGATACGCAGTATTTT. The chain has TRBV11-1 and TRBJ2-3, with TRBD2 matching over 10 bases. The CDR3 loop spans 17 amino acids. Losses at the gene ends were 5 bases for V and 1 base for J; bases not matched to a gene: 9. Germline CDR1 SGHAT, CDR2 FQDESV (reference sequence).

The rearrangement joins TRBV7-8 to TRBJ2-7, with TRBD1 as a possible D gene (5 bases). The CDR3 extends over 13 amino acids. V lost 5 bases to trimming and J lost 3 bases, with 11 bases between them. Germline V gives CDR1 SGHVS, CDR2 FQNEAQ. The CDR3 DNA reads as TGTGCCAGCAGCCTGGGGCCGGACTACGAGCAGTACTTC. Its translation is CASSLGPDYEQYF.

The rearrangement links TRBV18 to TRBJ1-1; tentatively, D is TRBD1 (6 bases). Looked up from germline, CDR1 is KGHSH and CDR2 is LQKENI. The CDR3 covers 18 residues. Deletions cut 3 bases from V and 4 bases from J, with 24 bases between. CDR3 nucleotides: TGTGCCAGCTCACCCTACCTTAGTACAGGGAGTTGGATCACTGAAGCTTTCTTT. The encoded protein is CASSPYLSTGSWITEAFF.

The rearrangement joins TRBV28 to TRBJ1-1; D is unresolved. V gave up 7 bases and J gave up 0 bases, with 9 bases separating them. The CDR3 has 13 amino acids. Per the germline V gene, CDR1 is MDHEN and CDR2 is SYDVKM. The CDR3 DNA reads TGTGCCAGCATAACGGACCTGAACACTGAAGCTTTCTTT. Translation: CASITDLNTEAFF. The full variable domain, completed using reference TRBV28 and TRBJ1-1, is DVKVTQSSRYLVKRTGEKVFLECVQDMDHENMFWYRQDPGLGLRLIYFSYDVKMKEKGDIPEGYSVSREKKERFSLILESASTNQTSMYLCASITDLNTEAFFGQGTRLTVV.

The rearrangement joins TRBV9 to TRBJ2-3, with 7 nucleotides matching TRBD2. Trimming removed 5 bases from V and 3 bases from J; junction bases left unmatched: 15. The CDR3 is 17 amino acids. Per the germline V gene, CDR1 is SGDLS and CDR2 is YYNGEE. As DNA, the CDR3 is TGTGCCAGCAGTAGTTCGGGCGGGAGTTTAATGACAGATACGCAGTATTTT. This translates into CASSSSGGSLMTDTQYF.

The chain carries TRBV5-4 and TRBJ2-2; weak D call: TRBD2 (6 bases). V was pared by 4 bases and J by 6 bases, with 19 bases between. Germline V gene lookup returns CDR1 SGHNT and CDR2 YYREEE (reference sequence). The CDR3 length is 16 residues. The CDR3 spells CASSPRGSGNAGELFF. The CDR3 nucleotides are TGTGCCAGCAGCCCCCGAGGTAGCGGAAACGCCGGGGAGCTGTTTTTT.

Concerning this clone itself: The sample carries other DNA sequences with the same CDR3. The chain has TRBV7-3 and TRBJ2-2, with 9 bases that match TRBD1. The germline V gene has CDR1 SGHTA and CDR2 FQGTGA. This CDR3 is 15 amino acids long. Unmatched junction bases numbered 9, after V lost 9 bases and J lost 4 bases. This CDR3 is CASSPGQGVTGELFF. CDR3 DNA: TGTGCCAGTTCTCCGGGACAGGGCGTCACCGGGGAGCTGTTTTTT.

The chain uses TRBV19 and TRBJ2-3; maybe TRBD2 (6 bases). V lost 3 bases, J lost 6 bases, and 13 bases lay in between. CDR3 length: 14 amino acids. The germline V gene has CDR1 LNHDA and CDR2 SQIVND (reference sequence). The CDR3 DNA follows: TGTGCCAGTAGTATGCGGGGAGGCCCCGATACGCAGTATTTT. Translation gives CASSMRGGPDTQYF.

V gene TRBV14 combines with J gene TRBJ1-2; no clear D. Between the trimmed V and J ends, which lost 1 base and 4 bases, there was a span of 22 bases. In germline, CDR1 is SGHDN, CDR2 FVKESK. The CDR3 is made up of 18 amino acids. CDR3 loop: CASSQVLLGDTAFYGYTF. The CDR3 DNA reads TGTGCCAGCAGCCAAGTCTTGCTCGGTGACACTGCATTCTATGGCTACACCTTC.

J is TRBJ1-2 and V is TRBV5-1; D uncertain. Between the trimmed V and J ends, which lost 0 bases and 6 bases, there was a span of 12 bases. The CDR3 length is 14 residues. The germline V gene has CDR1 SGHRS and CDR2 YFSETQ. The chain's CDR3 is CASSLVAYGNGYTF. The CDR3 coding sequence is TGCGCCAGCAGCTTGGTGGCTTACGGCAATGGCTACACCTTC.

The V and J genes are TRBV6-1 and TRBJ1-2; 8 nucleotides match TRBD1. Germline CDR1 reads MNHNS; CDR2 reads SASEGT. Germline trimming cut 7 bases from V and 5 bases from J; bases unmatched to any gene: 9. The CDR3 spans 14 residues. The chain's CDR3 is CASNLGQGGYGYTF. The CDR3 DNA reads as TGTGCCAGCAACCTCGGACAGGGCGGTTATGGCTACACCTTC.

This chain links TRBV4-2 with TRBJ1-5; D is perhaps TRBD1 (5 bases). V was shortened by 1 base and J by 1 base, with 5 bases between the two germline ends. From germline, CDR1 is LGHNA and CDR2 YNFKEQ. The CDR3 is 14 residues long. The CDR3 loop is CASSQGTSNQPQHF. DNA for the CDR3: TGTGCCAGCAGCCAAGGGACAAGCAATCAGCCCCAGCATTTT.

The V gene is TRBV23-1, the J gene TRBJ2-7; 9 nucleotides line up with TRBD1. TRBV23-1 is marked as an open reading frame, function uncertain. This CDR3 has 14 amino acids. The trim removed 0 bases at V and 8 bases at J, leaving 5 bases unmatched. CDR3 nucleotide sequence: TGCGCCAGCAGTCAATCGGGACAGGGCAACCAGCAGTACTTC. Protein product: CASSQSGQGNQQYF.

CDR3 sequence: CASSSIGRNYGYTF. DNA of the CDR3: TGCGCCAGCAGCTCCATCGGACGGAACTATGGCTACACCTTC. The chain is built from TRBV5-1 and TRBJ1-2; D is ambiguous. Trimming removed 3 bases from V and 2 bases from J, with 11 bases in between. There are 14 residues in the CDR3. Germline V gene lookup returns CDR1 SGHRS and CDR2 YFSETQ.

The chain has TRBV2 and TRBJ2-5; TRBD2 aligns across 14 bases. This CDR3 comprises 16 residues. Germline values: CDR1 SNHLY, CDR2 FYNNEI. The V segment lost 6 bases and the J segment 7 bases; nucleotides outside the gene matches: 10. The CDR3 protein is CASSRMGLAGVGTQYF. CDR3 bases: TGTGCCAGCAGCCGCATGGGACTAGCGGGGGTAGGGACCCAGTACTTC. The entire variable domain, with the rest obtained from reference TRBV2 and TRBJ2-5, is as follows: EPEVTQTPSHQVTQMGQEVILRCVPISNHLYFYWYRQILGQKVEFLVSFYNNEISEKSEIFDDQFSVERPDGSNFTLKIRSTKLEDSAMYFCASSRMGLAGVGTQYFGPGTRLLVL.

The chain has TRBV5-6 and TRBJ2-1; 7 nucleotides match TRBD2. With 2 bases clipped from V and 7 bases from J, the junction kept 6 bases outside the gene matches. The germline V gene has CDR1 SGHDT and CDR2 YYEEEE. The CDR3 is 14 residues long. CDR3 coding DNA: TGTGCCAGCAGCTTACTCGGTAGCGGGAATGAGCAGTTCTTC. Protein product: CASSLLGSGNEQFF.

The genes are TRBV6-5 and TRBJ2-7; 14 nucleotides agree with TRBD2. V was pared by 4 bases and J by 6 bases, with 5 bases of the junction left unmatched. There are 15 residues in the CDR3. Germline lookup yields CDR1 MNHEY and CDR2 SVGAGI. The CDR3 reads CASSWGTSGRFEQYF. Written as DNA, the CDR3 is TGTGCCAGCAGTTGGGGGACTAGCGGGAGATTCGAGCAGTACTTC.

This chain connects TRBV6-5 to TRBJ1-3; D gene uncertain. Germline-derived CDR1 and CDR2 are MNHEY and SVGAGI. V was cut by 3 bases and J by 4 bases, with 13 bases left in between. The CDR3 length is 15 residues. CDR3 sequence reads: CASSYNSRQGNTIYF. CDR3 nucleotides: TGTGCCAGCAGTTATAACAGCCGTCAGGGAAACACCATATATTTT.

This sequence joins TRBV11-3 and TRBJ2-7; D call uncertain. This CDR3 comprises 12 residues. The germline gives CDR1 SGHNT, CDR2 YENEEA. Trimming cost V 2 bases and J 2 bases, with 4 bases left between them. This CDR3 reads CASSLTPYEQYF. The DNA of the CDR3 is TGTGCCAGCAGCTTAACTCCCTACGAGCAGTACTTC.

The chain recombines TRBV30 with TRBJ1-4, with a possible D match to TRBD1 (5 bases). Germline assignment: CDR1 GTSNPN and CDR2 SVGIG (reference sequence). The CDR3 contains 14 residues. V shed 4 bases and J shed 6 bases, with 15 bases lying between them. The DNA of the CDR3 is TGTGCCTGGAAAAAAAGAAGGGGCCATGAAAAACTGTTTTTT. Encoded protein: CAWKKRRGHEKLFF.